The T cell receptor beta chain under discussion was sequenced for a study of cytomegalovirus exposure and HLA in healthy donors. Study overall: Inside one of the first data releases sat around 77 million unique TCRs taken from HLA-typed donors.

Primers for the PCR totalled 60 Vbeta and 13 Jbeta. Sequenced by immunoSEQ multiplex PCR; TCRdb stores in-frame clones only, minus some. This table has about 92,000 clones, 65% to 85% appearing once. This CDR3 spans 15 amino acids. J was trimmed by 2 bases and V by 5 bases; bases with no gene match: 8. Germline CDR1 reads SEHNR; CDR2 reads FQNEAQ (reference sequence). On this clone itself: Its specificity is not known.

Study conclusions and caveats: Some segments of the V type, notably TRBV6-2 and TRBV6-3, were excluded as indistinguishable.

The sequence came from a young man in good health and CMV-seronegative. Input material: PBMCs. V usage is TRBV7-9 and J usage is TRBJ2-5; TRBD1 aligns across 7 bases. The CDR3 DNA sequence: TGTGCCAGCAGCGCGGTACAGGGGTATCAAGAGACCCAGTACTTC. It codes for CASSAVQGYQETQYF. Complete variable domain (other parts from reference TRBV7-9 and TRBJ2-5): DTGVSQNPRHKITKRGQNVTFRCDPISEHNRLYWYRQTLGQGPEFLTYFQNEAQLEKSRLLSDRFSAERPKGSFSTLEIQRTEQGDSAMYLCASSAVQGYQETQYFGPGTRLLVL.